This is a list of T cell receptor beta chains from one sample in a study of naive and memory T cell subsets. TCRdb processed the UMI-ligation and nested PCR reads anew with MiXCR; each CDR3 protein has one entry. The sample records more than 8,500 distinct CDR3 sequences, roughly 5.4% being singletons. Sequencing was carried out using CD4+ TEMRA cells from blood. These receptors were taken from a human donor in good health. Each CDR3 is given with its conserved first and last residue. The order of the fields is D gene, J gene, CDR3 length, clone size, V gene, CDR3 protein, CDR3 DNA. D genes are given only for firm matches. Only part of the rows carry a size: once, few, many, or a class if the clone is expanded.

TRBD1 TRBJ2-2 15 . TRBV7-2 CASSPRQGGTGELFF TGTGCCAGCAGCCCCAGACAGGGTGGCACCGGGGAGCTGTTTTTT
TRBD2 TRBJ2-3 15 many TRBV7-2 CASSSGGLNTDTQYF TGTGCCAGCAGCAGCGGGGGGCTTAACACAGATACGCAGTATTTT
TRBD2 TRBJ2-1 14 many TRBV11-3 CASSSRTSGNEQFF TGTGCCAGCAGCTCCCGGACTAGCGGGAATGAGCAGTTCTTC
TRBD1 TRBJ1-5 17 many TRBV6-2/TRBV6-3 CASSYSPGQGYNQPQHF TGTGCCAGCAGTTACTCCCCCGGACAGGGGTACAATCAGCCCCAGCATTTT
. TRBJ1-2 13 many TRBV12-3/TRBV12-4 CASSRDIYYGYTF TGTGCCAGCAGCCGGGACATATACTATGGCTACACCTTC
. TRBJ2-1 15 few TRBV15 CATSRDVLKGGEQFF TGTGCCACCAGCAGAGATGTTCTAAAGGGTGGTGAGCAGTTCTTC
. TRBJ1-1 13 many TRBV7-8 CASSLSEGTEAFF TGTGCCAGCAGCCTCTCAGAGGGCACTGAAGCTTTCTTT
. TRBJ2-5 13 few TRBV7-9 CASSFSQGETQYF TGTGCCAGCAGCTTCTCACAGGGCGAGACCCAGTACTTC
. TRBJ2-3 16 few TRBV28 CASSLATWGLGDTQYF TGTGCCAGCAGTTTAGCCACGTGGGGTCTGGGAGATACGCAGTATTTT
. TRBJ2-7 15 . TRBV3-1 CASSQPGTSRYEQYF TGTGCCAGCAGCCAACCCGGGACATCACGGTACGAGCAGTACTTC
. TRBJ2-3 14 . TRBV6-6 CASSYSASADTQYF TGTGCCAGCAGTTACTCGGCTAGTGCAGATACGCAGTATTTT
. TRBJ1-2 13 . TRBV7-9 CASSQNTQYGYTF TGTGCCAGCAGCCAAAACACACAATATGGCTACACCTTC
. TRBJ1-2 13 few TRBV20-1 CSASAGDLGGYTF TGCAGTGCTAGCGCCGGGGATCTTGGAGGCTACACCTTC
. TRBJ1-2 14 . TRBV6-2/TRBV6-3 CASSPSGTEYGYTF TGTGCCAGCAGTCCCTCCGGGACGGAATATGGCTACACCTTC
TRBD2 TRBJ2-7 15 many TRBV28 CASSTWKGGSYEQYF TGTGCCAGCAGCACTTGGAAGGGAGGGAGCTACGAGCAGTACTTC
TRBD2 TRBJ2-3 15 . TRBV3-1 CASSQGTSGSGTQYF TGTGCCAGCAGCCAGGGGACTAGCGGGAGTGGTACGCAGTATTTT
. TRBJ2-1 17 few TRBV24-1 CATSGGGEGRLGNEQFF TGTGCCACCAGTGGAGGTGGCGAGGGGAGGTTGGGCAATGAGCAGTTCTTC
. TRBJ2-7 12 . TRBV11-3 CASSFTEYEQYF TGTGCCAGCAGCTTCACAGAATACGAGCAGTACTTC
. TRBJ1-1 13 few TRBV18 CASSPQDSGEAFF TGTGCCAGCTCACCTCAGGATTCGGGAGAAGCTTTCTTT
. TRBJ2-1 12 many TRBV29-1 CSDLTQGYEQFF TGCAGCGACCTCACCCAAGGTTATGAGCAGTTCTTC
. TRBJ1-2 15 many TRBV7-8 CASSRVAEANYGYTF TGTGCCAGCAGTCGTGTCGCCGAAGCTAACTATGGCTACACCTTC
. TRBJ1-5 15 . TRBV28 CASSLLAGIEQPQHF TGTGCCAGCAGTTTATTGGCAGGGATTGAGCAGCCCCAGCATTTT
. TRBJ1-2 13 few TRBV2 CASSGQGSYGYTF TGTGCCAGCAGTGGCCAGGGGAGCTATGGCTACACCTTC
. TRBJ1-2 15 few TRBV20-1 CSASEQGLRGYGYTF TGCAGTGCTAGTGAACAGGGCCTCAGGGGCTATGGCTACACCTTC
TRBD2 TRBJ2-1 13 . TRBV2 CARERGGLNEQFF TGTGCCAGAGAGCGGGGGGGCCTGAATGAGCAGTTCTTC
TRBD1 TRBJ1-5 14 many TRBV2 CASSGDSSNQPQHF TGTGCCAGCAGTGGGGACAGTTCAAATCAGCCCCAGCATTTT
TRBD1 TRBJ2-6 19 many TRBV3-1 CASSQDNRDRYSGANVLTF TGTGCCAGCAGCCAAGATAATAGGGACAGGTACTCTGGGGCCAACGTCCTGACTTTC